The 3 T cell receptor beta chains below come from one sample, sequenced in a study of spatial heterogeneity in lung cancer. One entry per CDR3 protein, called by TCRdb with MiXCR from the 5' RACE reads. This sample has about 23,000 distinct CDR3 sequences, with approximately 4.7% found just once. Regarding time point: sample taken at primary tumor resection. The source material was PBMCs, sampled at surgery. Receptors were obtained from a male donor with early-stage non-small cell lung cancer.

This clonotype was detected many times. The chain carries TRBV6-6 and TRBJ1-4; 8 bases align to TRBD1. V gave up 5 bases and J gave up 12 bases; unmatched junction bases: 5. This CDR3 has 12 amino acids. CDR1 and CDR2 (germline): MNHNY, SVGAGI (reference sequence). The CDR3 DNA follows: TGTGCCAGCAGTGCGCTGACAGGGGAACTGTTTTTT. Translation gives CASSALTGELFF.

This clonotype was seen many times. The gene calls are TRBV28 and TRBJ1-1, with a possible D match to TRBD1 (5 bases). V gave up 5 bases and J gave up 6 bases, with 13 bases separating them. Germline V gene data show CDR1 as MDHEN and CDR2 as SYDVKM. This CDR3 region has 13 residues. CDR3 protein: CASSHGGTAEAFF. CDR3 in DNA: TGTGCCAGCAGTCACGGAGGGACGGCTGAAGCTTTCTTT.

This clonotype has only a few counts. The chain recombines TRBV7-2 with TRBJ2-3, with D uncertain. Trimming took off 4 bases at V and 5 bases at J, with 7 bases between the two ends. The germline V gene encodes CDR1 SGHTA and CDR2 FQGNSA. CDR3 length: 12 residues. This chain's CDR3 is CASSSLGDTQYF. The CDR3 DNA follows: TGTGCCAGCAGCTCCCTAGGAGATACGCAGTATTTT.